This T cell receptor beta chain was sequenced during a study of CD8 T cells in ankylosing spondylitis. Germline trimming cut 7 bases from V and 3 bases from J; bases unmatched to any gene: 7. The CDR3 spans 15 residues. Germline lookup yields CDR1 MDHEN and CDR2 SYDVKM. From the 5' RACE reads, TCRdb called clonotypes with MiXCR, one entry per CDR3 protein. The sample lists 150,000 to 200,000 distinct CDR3 sequences; roughly 18% were seen once. This clonotype occurred many times. What it recognizes is unknown. Study-wide points: In ankylosing spondylitis patients, matched synovial fluid reportedly showed significant enrichment of disease-linked clones. A motif of under ten highly homologous TCR beta variants was seen as apparently characteristic of ankylosing spondylitis blood.

The TCR originated in a male donor with ankylosing spondylitis or in good health (not recorded which). The sample comprised blood, either unsorted or a sorted T cell fraction (not recorded which). The chain links TRBV28 to TRBJ2-1, with TRBD2 identical over 9 bases. The CDR3 is CASTIAGVSYNEQFF. In DNA form, the CDR3 reads TGTGCCAGCACCATAGCGGGAGTAAGCTACAATGAGCAGTTCTTC.